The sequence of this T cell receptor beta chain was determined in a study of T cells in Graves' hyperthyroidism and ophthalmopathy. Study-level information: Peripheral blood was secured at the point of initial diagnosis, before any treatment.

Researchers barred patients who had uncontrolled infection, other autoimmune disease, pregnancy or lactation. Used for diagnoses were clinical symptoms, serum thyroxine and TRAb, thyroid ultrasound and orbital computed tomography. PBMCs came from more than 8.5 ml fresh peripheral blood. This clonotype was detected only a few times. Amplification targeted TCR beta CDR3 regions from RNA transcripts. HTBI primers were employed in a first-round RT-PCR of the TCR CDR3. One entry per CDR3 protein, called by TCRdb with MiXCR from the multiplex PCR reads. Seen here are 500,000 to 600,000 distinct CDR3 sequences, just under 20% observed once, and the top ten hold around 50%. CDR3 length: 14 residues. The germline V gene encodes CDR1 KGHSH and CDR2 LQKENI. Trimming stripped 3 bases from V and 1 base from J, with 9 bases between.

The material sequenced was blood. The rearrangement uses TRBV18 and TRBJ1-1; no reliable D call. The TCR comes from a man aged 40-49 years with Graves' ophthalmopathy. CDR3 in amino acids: CASSPYSENTEAFF. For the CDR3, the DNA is TGTGCCAGCTCACCTTACTCAGAGAACACTGAAGCTTTCTTT.